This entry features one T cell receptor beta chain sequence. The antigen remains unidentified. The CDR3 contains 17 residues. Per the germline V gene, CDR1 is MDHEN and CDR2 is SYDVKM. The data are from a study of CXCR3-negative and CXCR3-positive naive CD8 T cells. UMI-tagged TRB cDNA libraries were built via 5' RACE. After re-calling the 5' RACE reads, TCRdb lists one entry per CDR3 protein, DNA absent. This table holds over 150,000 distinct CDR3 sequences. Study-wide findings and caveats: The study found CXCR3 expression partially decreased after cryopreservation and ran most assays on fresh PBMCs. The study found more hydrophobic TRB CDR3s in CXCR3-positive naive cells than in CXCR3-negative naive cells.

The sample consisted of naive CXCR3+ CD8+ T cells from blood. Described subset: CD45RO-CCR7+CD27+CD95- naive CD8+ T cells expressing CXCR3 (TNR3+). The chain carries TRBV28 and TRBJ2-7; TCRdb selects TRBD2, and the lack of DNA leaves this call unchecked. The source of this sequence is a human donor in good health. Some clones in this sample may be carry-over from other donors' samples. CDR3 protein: CASSLIAGLAGAFEQYF.